This TCR beta chain came from a study of CD8 T cells in Susac syndrome. The diagnostic criteria were recently defined, and patients with Susac syndrome met them for definite or probable disease. The CDR3 is made up of 12 amino acids. V shed 10 bases and J shed 5 bases, with 12 bases lying between them. Random hexamers primed reverse transcription of roughly 0.5 to 1 ug RNA. MiXCR, run by TCRdb on the immunoSEQ multiplex PCR reads, gives a single entry per CDR3 protein. In the table there are 150,000 to 200,000 distinct CDR3 sequences, roughly 94% of which are singletons. The chain has TRBV12-3 or TRBV12-4 and TRBJ2-1; no reliable D call. The receptor was isolated from a human donor with Susac syndrome. Input material: CD4+ T cells from PBMCs. CDR3 DNA sequence: TGTGCCACCCTCCCGGCCAACAATGAGCAGTTCTTC. It is translated as CATLPANNEQFF.